This T cell receptor (beta chain) was documented in a study of cytomegalovirus exposure and HLA in healthy donors. The CDR3 totals 16 residues. Germline loops: CDR1 MDHEN, CDR2 SYDVKM. The ends lost 6 bases at V and 4 bases at J; junction bases unmatched: 11. This clone appeared a single time. Its antigen is still unknown. Vbeta (60) and Jbeta (13) primers were used in the PCR. Only in-frame clones appear in the TCRdb table, and some are missing; sequencing was by immunoSEQ multiplex PCR. The sample records 150,000 to 200,000 clones, roughly four fifths being singletons. Overall study results and limits: Earlier analysis yielded a pattern in which most TCR beta V segments were productive about 87% or about 30% of the time. 87-base-pair reads could not separate some V segments, including TRBV6-2 and TRBV6-3. Presence/absence analyses assumed roughly uniform sequencing depth across donors. Judged likely to be a sequencing artifact was a cluster of highly shared sequence variants.

The rearrangement links TRBV28 to TRBJ1-4; 7 nucleotides match TRBD1. The TCR originated in a woman aged 40 to 50 in good health and CMV-seronegative. Material: PBMCs. The chain's CDR3 is CASSPLTGLDNEKLFF. Written as DNA, the CDR3 is TGTGCCAGCAGCCCCCTGACAGGGCTGGATAATGAAAAACTGTTTTTT.